This TCR beta chain was recovered during a study of CD8 T cells in ankylosing spondylitis. One entry per CDR3 protein, called by TCRdb with MiXCR from the 5' RACE reads. The table lists around 30,000 distinct CDR3 sequences, less than 6.5% of them singletons. This clonotype was seen ten or more times. The specimen sequenced was blood, either unsorted or a sorted T cell fraction (not recorded which). This sequence originates from a female donor with ankylosing spondylitis or in good health (not recorded which).

DNA for the CDR3: TGTGCCAGCAGCGTAGCGGCTCTCCAAGAGACCCAGTACTTC. Translation: CASSVAALQETQYF. The chain combines TRBV9 with TRBJ2-5; D ambiguous. The germline CDR1 and CDR2 sequences are SGDLS and YYNGEE. V was shortened by 0 bases and J by 1 base, with 7 bases between the two germline ends. The CDR3 consists of 14 residues. The full variable domain, completed using reference TRBV9 and TRBJ2-5, is DSGVTQTPKHLITATGQRVTLRCSPRSGDLSVYWYQQSLDQGLQFLIQYYNGEERAKGNILERFSAQQFPDLHSELNLSSLELGDSALYFCASSVAALQETQYFGPGTRLLVL.